This record concerns one T cell receptor beta chain sequence. Its antigen is still unknown. This entry belongs to a study of radiotherapy plus CTLA-4 blockade in lung cancer. About the study: Disease control was present in 30% to 35% of patients, and objective responses in 15% to 20%.

Chemo-refractory metastatic non-small-cell lung cancer patients underwent focal radiation alongside CTLA-4 blockade with ipilimumab. The CDR3 extends over 14 amino acids. CDR1 and CDR2 (germline): MNHNY, SVGAGI (reference sequence). Trimming at V came to 5 bases and at J to 6 bases, leaving 4 bases not matched to a gene. Study results and caveats: Blood saw expansion of tumor-derived TCR clones after radiotherapy plus ipilimumab. Early clone dynamics of blood T cells, plus interferon-beta, reportedly predicted response best.

Measured with immunoSEQ multiplex PCR; TCRdb has only the in-frame clones, and not every one. In the table there are about 38,000 clones, about 86% of which are singletons. V and J are TRBV6-6 and TRBJ1-5, with 10 bases that match TRBD1. The material was peripheral blood, obtained from a patient treated with radiotherapy plus ipilimumab. The source is a human donor with non-small cell lung cancer whose response to radiotherapy plus ipilimumab could not be evaluated. For the CDR3, the DNA is TGTGCCAGCAGTCAGACAGGGGGCATTCAGCCCCAGCATTTT. Its translation is CASSQTGGIQPQHF.